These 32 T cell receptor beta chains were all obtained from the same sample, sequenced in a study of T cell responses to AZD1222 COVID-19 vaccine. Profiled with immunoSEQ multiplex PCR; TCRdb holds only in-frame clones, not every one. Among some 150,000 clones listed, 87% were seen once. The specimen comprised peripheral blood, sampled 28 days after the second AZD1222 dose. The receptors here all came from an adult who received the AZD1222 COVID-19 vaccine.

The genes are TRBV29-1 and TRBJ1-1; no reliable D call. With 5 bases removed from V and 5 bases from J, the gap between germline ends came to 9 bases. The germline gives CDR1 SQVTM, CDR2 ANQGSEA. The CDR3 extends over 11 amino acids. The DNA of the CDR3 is TGCAGCGTTTTCGTTCGAACTGAAGCTTTCTTT. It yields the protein CSVFVRTEAFF.

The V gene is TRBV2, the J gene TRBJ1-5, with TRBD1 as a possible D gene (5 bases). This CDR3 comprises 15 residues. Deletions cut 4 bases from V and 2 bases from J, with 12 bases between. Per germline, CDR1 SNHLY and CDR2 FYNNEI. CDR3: CASSGGGSRNQPQHF. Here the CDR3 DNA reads TGTGCCAGCAGTGGGGGGGGAAGTCGCAATCAGCCCCAGCATTTT.

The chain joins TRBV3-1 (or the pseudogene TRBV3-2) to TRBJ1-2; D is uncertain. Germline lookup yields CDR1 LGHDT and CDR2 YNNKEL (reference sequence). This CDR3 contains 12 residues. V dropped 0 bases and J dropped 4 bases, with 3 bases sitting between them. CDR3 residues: CASSQDAYGYTF. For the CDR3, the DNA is TGTGCCAGCAGCCAAGATGCCTATGGCTACACCTTC.

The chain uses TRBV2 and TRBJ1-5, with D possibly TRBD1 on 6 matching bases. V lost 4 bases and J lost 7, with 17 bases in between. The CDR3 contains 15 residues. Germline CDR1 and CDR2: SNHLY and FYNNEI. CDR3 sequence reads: CASSGGHSTAQPQHF. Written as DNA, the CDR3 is TGTGCCAGCAGTGGGGGACACTCTACAGCACAGCCCCAGCATTTT.

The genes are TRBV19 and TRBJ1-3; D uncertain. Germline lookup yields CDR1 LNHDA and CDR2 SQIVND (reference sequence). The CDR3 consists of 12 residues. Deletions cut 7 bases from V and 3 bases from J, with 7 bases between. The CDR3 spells CASTPNGNTIYF. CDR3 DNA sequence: TGTGCCAGTACCCCGAATGGAAACACCATATATTTT.

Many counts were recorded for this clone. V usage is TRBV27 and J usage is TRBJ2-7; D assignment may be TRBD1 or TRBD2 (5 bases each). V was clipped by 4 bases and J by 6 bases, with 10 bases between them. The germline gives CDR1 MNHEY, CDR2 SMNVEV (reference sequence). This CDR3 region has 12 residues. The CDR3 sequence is CASSSAGSEQYF. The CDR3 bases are TGTGCCAGCAGTTCTGCAGGGAGCGAGCAGTACTTC.

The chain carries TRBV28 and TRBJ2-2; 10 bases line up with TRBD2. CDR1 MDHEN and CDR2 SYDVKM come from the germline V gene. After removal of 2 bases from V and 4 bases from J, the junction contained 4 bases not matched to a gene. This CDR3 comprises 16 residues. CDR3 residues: CASSLDSGRSTGELFF. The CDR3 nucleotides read TGTGCCAGCAGTTTAGATAGCGGGAGGTCCACCGGGGAGCTGTTTTTT.

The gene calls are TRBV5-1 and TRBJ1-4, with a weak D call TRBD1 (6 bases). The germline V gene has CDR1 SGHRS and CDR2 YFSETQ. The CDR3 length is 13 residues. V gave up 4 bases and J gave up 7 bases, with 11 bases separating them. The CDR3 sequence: CASSQQGIEKLFF. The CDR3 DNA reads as TGCGCCAGCAGCCAACAGGGAATTGAAAAACTGTTTTTT. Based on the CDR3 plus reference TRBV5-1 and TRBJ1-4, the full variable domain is KAGVTQTPRYLIKTRGQQVTLSCSPISGHRSVSWYQQTPGQGLQFLFEYFSETQRNKGNFPGRFSGRQFSNSRSEMNVSTLELGDSALYLCASSQQGIEKLFFGSGTQLSVL.

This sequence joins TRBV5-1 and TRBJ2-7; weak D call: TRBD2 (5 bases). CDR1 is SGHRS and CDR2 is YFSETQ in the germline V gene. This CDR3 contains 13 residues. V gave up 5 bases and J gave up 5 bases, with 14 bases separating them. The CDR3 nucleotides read TGCGCCAGCAGTACGCGGAGCGGCGACGAGCAGTACTTC. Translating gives CASSTRSGDEQYF.

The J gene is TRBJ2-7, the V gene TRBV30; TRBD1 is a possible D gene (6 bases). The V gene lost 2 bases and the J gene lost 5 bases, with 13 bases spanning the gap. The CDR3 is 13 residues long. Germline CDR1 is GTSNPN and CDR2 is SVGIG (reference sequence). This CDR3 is CAWSSDRSDEQYF. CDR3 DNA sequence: TGTGCCTGGAGTAGTGACAGGTCCGACGAGCAGTACTTC.

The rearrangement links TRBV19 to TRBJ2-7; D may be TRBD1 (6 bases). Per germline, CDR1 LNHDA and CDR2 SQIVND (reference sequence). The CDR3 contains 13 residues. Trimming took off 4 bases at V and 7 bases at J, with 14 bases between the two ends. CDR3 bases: TGTGCCAGTAGTACCACAGGGATCGGGGAGCAGTACTTC. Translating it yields CASSTTGIGEQYF.

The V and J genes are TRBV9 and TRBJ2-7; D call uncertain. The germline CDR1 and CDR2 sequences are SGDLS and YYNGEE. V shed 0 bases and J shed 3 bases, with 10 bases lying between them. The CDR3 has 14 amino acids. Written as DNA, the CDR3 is TGTGCCAGCAGCGTAGGGGTGGCAAGCTACGAGCAGTACTTC. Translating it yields CASSVGVASYEQYF.

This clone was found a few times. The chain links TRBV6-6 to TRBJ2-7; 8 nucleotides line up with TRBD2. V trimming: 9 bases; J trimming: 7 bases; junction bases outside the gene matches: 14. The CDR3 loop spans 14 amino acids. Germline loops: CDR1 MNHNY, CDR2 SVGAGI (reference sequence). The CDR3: CASLAGVRNWEQYF. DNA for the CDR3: TGTGCCAGTCTAGCGGGTGTGAGAAATTGGGAGCAGTACTTC.

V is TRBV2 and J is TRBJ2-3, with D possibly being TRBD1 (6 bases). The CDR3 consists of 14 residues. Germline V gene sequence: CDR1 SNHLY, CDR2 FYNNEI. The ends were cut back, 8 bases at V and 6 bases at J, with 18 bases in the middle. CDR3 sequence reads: CASQSGARTDTQYF. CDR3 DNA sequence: TGTGCCAGCCAATCAGGGGCTCGGACGGATACGCAGTATTTT.

The CDR3 coding sequence is TGTGCCAGCAGCAAGGGAAGGGGCAGGGGGCAAGAGACCCAGTACTTC. This translates into CASSKGRGRGQETQYF. V and J are TRBV7-3 and TRBJ2-5, with TRBD1 matching 7 bases. Per germline, CDR1 SGHTA and CDR2 FQGTGA. V was pared by 5 bases and J by 2 bases, with 11 bases of the junction left unmatched. CDR3 length: 16 residues.

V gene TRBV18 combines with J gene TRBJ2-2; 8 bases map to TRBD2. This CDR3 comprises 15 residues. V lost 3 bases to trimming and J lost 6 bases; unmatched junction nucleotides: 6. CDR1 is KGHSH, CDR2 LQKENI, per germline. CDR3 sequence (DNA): TGTGCCAGCTCACCGGTAGCGGGATTATCCGGGGAGCTGTTTTTT. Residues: CASSPVAGLSGELFF. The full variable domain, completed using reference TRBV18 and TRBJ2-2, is NAGVMQNPRHLVRRRGQEARLRCSPMKGHSHVYWYRQLPEEGLKFMVYLQKENIIDESGMPKERFSAEFPKEGPSILRIQQVVRGDSAAYFCASSPVAGLSGELFFGEGSRLTVL.

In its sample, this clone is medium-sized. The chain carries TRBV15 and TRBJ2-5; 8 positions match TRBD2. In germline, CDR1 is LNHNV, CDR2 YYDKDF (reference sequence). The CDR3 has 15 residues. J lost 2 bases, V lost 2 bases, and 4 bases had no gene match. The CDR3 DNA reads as TGTGCCACCAGCAGAACTAGCGGCTTTCAAGAGACCCAGTACTTC. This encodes CATSRTSGFQETQYF.

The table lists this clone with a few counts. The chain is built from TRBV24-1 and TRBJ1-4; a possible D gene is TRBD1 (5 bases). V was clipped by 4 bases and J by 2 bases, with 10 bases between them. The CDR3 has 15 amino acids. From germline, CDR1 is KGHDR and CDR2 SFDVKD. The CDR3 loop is CATSDTTDTNEKLFF. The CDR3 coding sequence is TGTGCCACCAGTGACACGACAGACACTAATGAAAAACTGTTTTTT.

As DNA, the CDR3 is TGTGCCTGGAGTGCCGGGACAGGTGGGCAGCCCCAGCATTTT. It yields the protein CAWSAGTGGQPQHF. The chain employs TRBV30 and TRBJ1-5; 8 bases map to TRBD1. CDR1 GTSNPN and CDR2 SVGIG come from the germline V gene (reference sequence). The length of the CDR3 is 14 residues. V dropped 1 base and J dropped 7; count of bases not matched to a gene: 6.

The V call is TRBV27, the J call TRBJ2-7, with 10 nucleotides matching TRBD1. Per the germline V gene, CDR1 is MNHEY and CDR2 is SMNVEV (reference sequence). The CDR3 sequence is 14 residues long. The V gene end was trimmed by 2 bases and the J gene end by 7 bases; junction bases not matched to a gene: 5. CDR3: CASSLIGQGGEQYF. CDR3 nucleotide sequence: TGTGCCAGCAGTTTAATCGGACAGGGGGGGGAGCAGTACTTC.

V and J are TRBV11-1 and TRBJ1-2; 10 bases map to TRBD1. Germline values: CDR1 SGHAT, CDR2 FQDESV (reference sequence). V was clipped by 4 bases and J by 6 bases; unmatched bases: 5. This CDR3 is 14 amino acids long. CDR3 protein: CASSSSGTGDGYTF. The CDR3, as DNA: TGTGCCAGCAGCTCGTCCGGGACAGGGGATGGCTACACCTTC.

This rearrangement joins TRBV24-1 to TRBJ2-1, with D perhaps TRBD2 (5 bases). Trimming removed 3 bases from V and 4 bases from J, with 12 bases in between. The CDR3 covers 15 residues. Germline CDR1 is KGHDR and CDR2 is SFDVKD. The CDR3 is CATSDPTRGYNEQFF. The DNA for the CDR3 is TGTGCCACCAGTGATCCGACGCGAGGGTACAATGAGCAGTTCTTC.

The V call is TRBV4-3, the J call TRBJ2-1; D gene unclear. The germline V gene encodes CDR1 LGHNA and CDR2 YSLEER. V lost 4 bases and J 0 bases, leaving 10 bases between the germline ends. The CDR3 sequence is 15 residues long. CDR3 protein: CASSLSYGSYNEQFF. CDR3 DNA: TGCGCCAGCAGCCTGTCGTACGGCTCCTACAATGAGCAGTTCTTC.

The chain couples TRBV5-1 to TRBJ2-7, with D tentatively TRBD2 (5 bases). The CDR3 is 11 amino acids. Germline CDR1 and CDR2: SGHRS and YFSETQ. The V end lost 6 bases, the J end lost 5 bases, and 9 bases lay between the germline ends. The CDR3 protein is CASTEADEQYF. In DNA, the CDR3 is TGCGCCAGCACGGAGGCGGACGAGCAGTACTTC.

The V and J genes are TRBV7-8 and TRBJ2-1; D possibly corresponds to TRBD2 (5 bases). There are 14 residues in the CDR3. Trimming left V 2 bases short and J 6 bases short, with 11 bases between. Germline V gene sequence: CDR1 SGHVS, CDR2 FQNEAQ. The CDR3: CASSLPGTSNEQFF. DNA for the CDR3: TGTGCCAGCAGCTTACCCGGAACTAGCAATGAGCAGTTCTTC.

The CDR3 is CAWNGGPAYNEQFF. The CDR3 DNA is TGTGCCTGGAACGGGGGGCCAGCCTACAATGAGCAGTTCTTC. The chain links TRBV30 to TRBJ2-1; D possibly corresponds to TRBD2 (7 bases). Germline values: CDR1 GTSNPN, CDR2 SVGIG (reference sequence). Trimming pared 4 bases from V and 2 bases from J, leaving 12 bases between. The CDR3 spans 14 residues.

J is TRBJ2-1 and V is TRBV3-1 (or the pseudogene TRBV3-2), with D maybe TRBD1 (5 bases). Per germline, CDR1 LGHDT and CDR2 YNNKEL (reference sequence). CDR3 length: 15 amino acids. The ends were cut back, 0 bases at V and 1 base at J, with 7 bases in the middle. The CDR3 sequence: CASSQDQGSYNEQFF. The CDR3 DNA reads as TGTGCCAGCAGCCAAGATCAGGGATCCTACAATGAGCAGTTCTTC.

The CDR3 DNA follows: TGTGCCAGCAGCCCGGGACTAACTTACAATGAGCAGTTCTTC. It codes for CASSPGLTYNEQFF. The chain recombines TRBV7-3 with TRBJ2-1; 7 nucleotides match TRBD2. The V segment lost 5 bases and the J segment 4 bases; nucleotides outside the gene matches: 5. Germline CDR1 and CDR2: SGHTA and FQGTGA. The length of the CDR3 is 14 residues.

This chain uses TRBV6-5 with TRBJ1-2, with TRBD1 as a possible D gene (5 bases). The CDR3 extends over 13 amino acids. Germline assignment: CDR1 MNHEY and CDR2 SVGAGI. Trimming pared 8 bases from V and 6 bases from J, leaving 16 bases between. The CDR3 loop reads CASSRAPGDGYTF. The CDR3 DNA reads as TGTGCCAGCTCCCGGGCTCCGGGGGATGGCTACACCTTC.

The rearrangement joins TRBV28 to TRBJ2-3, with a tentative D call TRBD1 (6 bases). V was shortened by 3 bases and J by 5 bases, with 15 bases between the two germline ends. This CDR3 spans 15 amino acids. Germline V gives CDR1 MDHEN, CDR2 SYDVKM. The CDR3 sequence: CASSFGLRDKDTQYF. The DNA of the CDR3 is TGTGCCAGCAGTTTCGGTTTAAGGGACAAAGATACGCAGTATTTT. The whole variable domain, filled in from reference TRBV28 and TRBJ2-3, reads DVKVTQSSRYLVKRTGEKVFLECVQDMDHENMFWYRQDPGLGLRLIYFSYDVKMKEKGDIPEGYSVSREKKERFSLILESASTNQTSMYLCASSFGLRDKDTQYFGPGTRLTVL.

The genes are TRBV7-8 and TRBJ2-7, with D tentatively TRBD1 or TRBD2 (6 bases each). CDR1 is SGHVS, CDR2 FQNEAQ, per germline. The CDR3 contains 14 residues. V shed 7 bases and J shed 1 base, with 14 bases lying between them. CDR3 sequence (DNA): TGTGCCAGCATTCATACAGGGAGGTCCTACGAGCAGTACTTC. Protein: CASIHTGRSYEQYF.

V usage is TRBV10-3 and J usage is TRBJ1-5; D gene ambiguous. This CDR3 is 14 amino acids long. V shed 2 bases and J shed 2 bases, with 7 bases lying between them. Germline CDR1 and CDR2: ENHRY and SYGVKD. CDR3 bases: TGTGCCATCAGTGAGGGAAAGGGCAATCAGCCCCAGCATTTT. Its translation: CAISEGKGNQPQHF.